What follows are 4 T cell receptor beta chains derived from one specimen sequenced in a study of regulatory T cells in long-lasting Graves disease. Building of the TCR beta libraries involved iRepertoire HTBI primers and Arm-PCR of CDR3 regions. TCRdb reprocessed the multiplex PCR reads via MiXCR and lists one record per CDR3 protein. Of under 800,000 distinct CDR3 sequences listed, 15% to 20% were seen once; the top ten hold 18%. Time point: newly diagnosed GD, antithyroid drugs for less than 3 months. Isolated PBMC RNA provided the starting material for the TCR library. These data were also filed under a second study, of T cells in Graves' hyperthyroidism and ophthalmopathy.

Sequenced here: peripheral blood mononuclear cells (PBMCs), sampled at new diagnosis, from a patient treated with antithyroid drugs. All receptors derive from a woman in her twenties or thirties with Graves disease.

The V call is TRBV3-1, the J call TRBJ2-3; D unclear. CDR3 length: 15 residues. The germline gives CDR1 LGHDT, CDR2 YNNKEL (reference sequence). Trimming removed 1 base from V and 0 bases from J, with 8 bases in between. CDR3 in DNA: TGTGCCAGCAGCCAAGTTGGCCGTAGCACAGATACGCAGTATTTT. This translates into CASSQVGRSTDTQYF.

The gene calls are TRBV5-1 and TRBJ1-6; TRBD1 aligns across 9 bases. Germline lookup yields CDR1 SGHRS and CDR2 YFSETQ. The CDR3 is 16 amino acids. Trimming at V came to 5 bases and at J to 7 bases, leaving 10 bases not matched to a gene. The CDR3 region is CASSEQGAAGNSPLHF. The CDR3 nucleotides read TGCGCCAGCAGTGAACAGGGGGCCGCGGGAAATTCACCCCTCCACTTT.

The rearrangement uses TRBV10-3 and TRBJ2-4, with no clear D. The CDR3 consists of 14 residues. Trimming took off 0 bases at V and 6 bases at J, with 9 bases between the two ends. CDR1 ENHRY and CDR2 SYGVKD come from the germline V gene. The CDR3 coding sequence is TGTGCCATCAGTGAGTCGGGGTGGGGAAACATTCAGTACTTC. Protein sequence: CAISESGWGNIQYF.

This clonotype came up many times. The V call is TRBV2, the J call TRBJ1-2; 9 positions match TRBD1. The germline V gene has CDR1 SNHLY and CDR2 FYNNEI. After removal of 2 bases from V and 7 bases from J, the junction contained 2 bases not matched to a gene. The CDR3 sequence is 13 residues long. The CDR3 sequence is CASSEWTGAGYTF. The CDR3 DNA sequence: TGTGCCAGCAGTGAATGGACAGGGGCTGGCTACACCTTC.